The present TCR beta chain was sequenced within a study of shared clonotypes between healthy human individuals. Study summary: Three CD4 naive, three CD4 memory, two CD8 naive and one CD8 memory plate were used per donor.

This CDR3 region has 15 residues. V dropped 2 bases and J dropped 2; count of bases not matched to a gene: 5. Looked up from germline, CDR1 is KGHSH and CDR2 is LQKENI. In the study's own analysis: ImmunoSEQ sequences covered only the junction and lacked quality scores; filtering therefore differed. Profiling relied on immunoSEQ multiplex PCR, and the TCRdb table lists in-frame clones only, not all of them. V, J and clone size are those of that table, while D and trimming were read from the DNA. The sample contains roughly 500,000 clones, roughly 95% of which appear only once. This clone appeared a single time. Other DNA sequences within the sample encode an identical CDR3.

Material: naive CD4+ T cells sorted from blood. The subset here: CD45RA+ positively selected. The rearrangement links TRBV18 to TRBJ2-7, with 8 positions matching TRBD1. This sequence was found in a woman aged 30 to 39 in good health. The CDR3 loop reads CASSPRTGPPYEQYF. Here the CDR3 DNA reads TGTGCCAGCTCACCAAGGACAGGGCCTCCCTACGAGCAGTACTTC.